The clone carrying this T cell receptor (beta chain) appeared a single time. These data originate in a study of control samples from healthy donors and cancer patients. Method: immunoSEQ multiplex PCR; TCRdb's copy keeps in-frame clones and lacks some. The sample holds 150,000 or so clones; about 90% are singletons and the top ten take 0.68%. This receptor was obtained from a woman younger than 45 in good health. Material: blood.

In DNA form, the CDR3 reads TGTGCCAGCAGCGAACAGGACACCGGGGAGCTGTTTTTT. Amino acid sequence: CASSEQDTGELFF. This chain joins TRBV7-9 and TRBJ2-2, with D possibly being TRBD1 (5 bases). Germline values: CDR1 SEHNR, CDR2 FQNEAQ (reference sequence). Trimming took 5 bases from V and 3 from J, leaving 7 bases between them. This CDR3 region has 13 residues.